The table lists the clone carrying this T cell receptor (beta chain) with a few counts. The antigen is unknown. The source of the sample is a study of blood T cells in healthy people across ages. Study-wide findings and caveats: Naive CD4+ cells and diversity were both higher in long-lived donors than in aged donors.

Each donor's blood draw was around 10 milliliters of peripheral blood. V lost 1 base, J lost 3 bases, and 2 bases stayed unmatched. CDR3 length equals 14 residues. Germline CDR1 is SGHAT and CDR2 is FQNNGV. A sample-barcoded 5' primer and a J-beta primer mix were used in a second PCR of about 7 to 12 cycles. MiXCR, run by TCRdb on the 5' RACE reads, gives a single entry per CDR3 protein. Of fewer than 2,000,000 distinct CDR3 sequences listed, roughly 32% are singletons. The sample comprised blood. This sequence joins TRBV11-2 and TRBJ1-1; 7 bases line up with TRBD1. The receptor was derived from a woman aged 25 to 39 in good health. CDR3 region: CASSLAGTDTEAFF. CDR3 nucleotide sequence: TGTGCCAGCAGCTTAGCCGGGACAGACACTGAAGCTTTCTTT.